The present T cell receptor beta chain was sequenced within a study of Ad26.COV2.S vaccination and SARS-CoV-2 variants. The overall study: Enrolled in COV1001, the donor was in the Ad26.COV2.S trial arm, which received the vaccine. Each vaccinee took Ad26.COV2.S intramuscularly, once or twice 56 days apart.

Overall study findings and caveats: From the TCR breadth and depth analyses, total T cell responses may have been underestimated. Vaccinated and placebo-treated recipients had similar non-spike TCR breadth.

Germline V gene data show CDR1 as SEHNR and CDR2 as FQNEAQ (reference sequence). The CDR3 sequence is 11 residues long. This sample's treatment: around 19 received Ad26.COV2.S at low or high dose, single or two shots; 5 received placebo; per-sample allocation not given. Sampling took place 63 days after the first vaccine or placebo injection. This clone occurred once. Its antigen is unknown. Profiled with immunoSEQ multiplex PCR; TCRdb holds only in-frame clones, not every one. The profile covers 350,000 to 400,000 clones, with approximately 89% appearing a single time and under 2% taken by the ten largest.

This specimen consisted of peripheral blood, obtained in a trial of Ad26.COV2.S vaccine versus placebo. The TCR originated in a person between 18 and 59 years old who received the Ad26.COV2.S COVID-19 vaccine or a placebo. This chain connects TRBV7-9 to TRBJ2-7; TRBD2 might be the D (6 bases). The CDR3 loop is CAAGRKGEQYF. The DNA of the CDR3 is TGTGCGGCGGGGCGGAAGGGCGAGCAGTACTTC.